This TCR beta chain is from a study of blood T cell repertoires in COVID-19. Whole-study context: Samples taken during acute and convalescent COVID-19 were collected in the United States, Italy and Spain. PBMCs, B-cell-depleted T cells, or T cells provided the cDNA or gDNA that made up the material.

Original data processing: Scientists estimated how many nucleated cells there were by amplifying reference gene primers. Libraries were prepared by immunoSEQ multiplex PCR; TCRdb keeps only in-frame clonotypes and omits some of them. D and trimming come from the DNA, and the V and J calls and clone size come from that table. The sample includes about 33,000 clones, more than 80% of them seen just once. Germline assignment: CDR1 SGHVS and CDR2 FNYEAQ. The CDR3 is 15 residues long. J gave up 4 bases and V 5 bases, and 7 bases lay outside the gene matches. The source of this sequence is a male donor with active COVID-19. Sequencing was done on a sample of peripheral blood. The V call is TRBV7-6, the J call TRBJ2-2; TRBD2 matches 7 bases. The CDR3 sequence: CASSPLSGITGELFF. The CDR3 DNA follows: TGTGCCAGCAGCCCTCTCAGCGGGATCACCGGGGAGCTGTTTTTT.